This is a list of T cell receptor beta chains from one sample in a study of technical replicates of blood from a handful of donors. Some clones are missing from TCRdb's copy, which holds only in-frame ones; the method was immunoSEQ multiplex PCR. This sample has 76,000 or so clones; around 90% occur once, and the top ten carry just under 0.25%. Sample: T cells isolated from PBMCs. These receptors were obtained from a human donor in good health. Each CDR3 is given with its conserved first and last residue. Size is stated for part of the rows, as once, few or many counts, or as a class when the clone is expanded.

TRBV7-9	TRBJ2-1	NA	CASSSSTDNEQFF
TRBV2	TRBJ2-7	NA	CASSSSYEQYF
TRBV2	TRBJ2-7	once	CATTRTVKNEQYF
TRBV29-1	TRBJ1-2	NA	CSVEGKRDYGYTF
TRBV27	TRBJ2-5	NA	CASSPIGASEETQYF
TRBV5-4	TRBJ2-5	NA	CASSLLETQYF
TRBV30	TRBJ1-1	once	CAWDRVRTEAFF
TRBV11-2	TRBJ2-3	once	CASSLDRTSSADTQYF
TRBV4-1	TRBJ1-1	NA	CASSQETGNPEAFF
TRBV4-1	TRBJ1-3	NA	CASSRSDSLWSGNTIYF